The 16 T cell receptor beta chains in this list originate from one sample, sequenced in a study of shared clonotypes between healthy human individuals. The data were produced by immunoSEQ multiplex PCR, yet TCRdb's version contains in-frame clones alone and is incomplete. Among approximately 2.5 million clones listed, under 95% were seen once. Sequencing input: naive CD4+ T cells from PBMCs. The sample's subset: CD45RA+ positively selected. The source of these receptors is a man aged 18 to 29 in good health. Some clones in this sample may be carry-over from other donors' samples.

The chain joins TRBV7-3 to TRBJ2-5; D might be TRBD1 (7 bases). Germline loops: CDR1 SGHTA, CDR2 FQGTGA. Between the trimmed V and J ends, which lost 4 bases and 9 bases, there was a span of 15 bases. This CDR3 spans 13 amino acids. The CDR3 spells CASSSGGTVSQYF. CDR3 DNA: TGTGCCAGCAGCTCTGGAGGGACAGTGTCCCAGTACTTC.

The chain links TRBV6-1 to TRBJ1-5; no clear D gene. Germline CDR1 MNHNS, CDR2 SASEGT. V lost 4 bases to trimming and J lost 7 bases, with 8 bases between them. CDR3 length equals 12 residues. The CDR3 here is CASSVDPQPQHF. DNA of the CDR3: TGTGCCAGCAGTGTTGACCCCCAGCCCCAGCATTTT.

The chain uses TRBV27 and TRBJ2-5; possible D gene TRBD1, 5 bases. V was clipped by 6 bases and J by 4 bases, with 9 bases between them. CDR3 length: 12 amino acids. In germline, CDR1 is MNHEY, CDR2 SMNVEV (reference sequence). CDR3 amino acids: CASSDRRETQYF. The DNA for the CDR3 is TGTGCCAGCAGCGACAGAAGAGAGACCCAGTACTTC.

The V call is TRBV20-1, the J call TRBJ2-7, with D perhaps TRBD1 (6 bases). Trimming pared 4 bases from V and 7 bases from J, leaving 8 bases between. CDR3 size: 10 residues. Germline CDR1 is DFQATT and CDR2 is SNEGSKA (reference sequence). DNA of the CDR3: TGCAGTGCTATCAGGGGTGAGCAGTACTTC. It is translated as CSAIRGEQYF.

This rearrangement joins TRBV5-1 to TRBJ2-6, with TRBD1 identical over 11 bases. The CDR3 spans 16 residues. The trim removed 4 bases at V and 2 bases at J, leaving 2 bases unmatched. Germline V CDR1 and CDR2: SGHRS, YFSETQ. For the CDR3, the DNA is TGCGCCAGCAGCGCGGGACAGGGGGCTGGGGCCAACGTCCTGACTTTC. Translation gives CASSAGQGAGANVLTF.

This chain uses TRBV7-9 with TRBJ2-7; 8 bases align to TRBD1. CDR3 length: 16 amino acids. Germline assignment: CDR1 SEHNR and CDR2 FQNEAQ (reference sequence). The V gene end was trimmed by 2 bases and the J gene end by 1 base; junction bases not matched to a gene: 7. The CDR3 sequence: CASSLSVGTGSYEQYF. CDR3 DNA sequence: TGTGCCAGCAGCTTATCGGTCGGGACAGGTTCCTACGAGCAGTACTTC.

This chain joins TRBV7-3 and TRBJ1-1; 10 bases agree with TRBD1. Germline V lookup: CDR1 SGHTA, CDR2 FQGTGA. V shed 4 bases and J 10 bases; nucleotides not matched to a gene: 6. This CDR3 spans 13 amino acids. The CDR3 nucleotides are TGTGCCAGCAGCTCAACCGGGACAGGGGTAGCTTTCTTT. This codes for CASSSTGTGVAFF.

The V and J genes are TRBV7-9 and TRBJ2-5, with 8 nucleotides matching TRBD1. The DNA end is more similar to TRBJ2-7, so the J call may be wrong. Looked up from germline, CDR1 is SEHNR and CDR2 is FQNEAQ (reference sequence). The CDR3 totals 14 residues. For the CDR3, the DNA is TGTGCCAGCAGCGTAGGCAGGGGGCCCAACGAGCAGTACTTC. Encoded protein: CASSVGRGPNEQYF.

V gene TRBV27 combines with J gene TRBJ1-2; tentatively, D is TRBD1 (6 bases). Germline CDR1 MNHEY, CDR2 SMNVEV (reference sequence). V lost 5 bases, J lost 3 bases, and 13 bases lay in between. The CDR3 runs to 14 residues. The CDR3 region is CASSPIYRDYGYTF. In DNA form, the CDR3 reads TGTGCCAGCAGTCCCATTTACAGGGACTATGGCTACACCTTC.

V gene TRBV9 combines with J gene TRBJ2-5, with 9 bases lining up with TRBD1. The CDR3 length is 16 residues. Germline CDR1 reads SGDLS; CDR2 reads YYNGEE. J lost 4 bases, V lost 2 bases, and 9 bases had no gene match. The CDR3 coding sequence is TGTGCCAGCAGCGTCGACGACAGGGGGGTAGGAGAGACCCAGTACTTC. It specifies CASSVDDRGVGETQYF.

V gene TRBV7-8 combines with J gene TRBJ2-7; TRBD1 matches at 7 bases. CDR3 length equals 13 residues. The germline V gene has CDR1 SGHVS and CDR2 FQNEAQ. V lost 5 bases, J lost 3 bases, and 4 bases stayed unmatched. The CDR3 loop reads CASSPGTVYEQYF. DNA of the CDR3: TGTGCCAGCAGCCCCGGGACAGTCTACGAGCAGTACTTC.

Remarks on this clone: At the DNA level, this CDR3 is encoded by other sequences in the same sample as well. V and J are TRBV28 and TRBJ1-1; no clear D. Per the germline V gene, CDR1 is MDHEN and CDR2 is SYDVKM. Trimming left V 7 bases short and J 0 bases short, with 12 bases between. CDR3 size: 14 residues. CDR3 sequence: CASTPGGLNTEAFF. Here the CDR3 DNA reads TGTGCCAGCACCCCAGGTGGGCTGAACACTGAAGCTTTCTTT.

A remark on this clone: Other DNA sequences in this sample translate to the same CDR3. The chain combines TRBV20-1 with TRBJ2-1; D is unresolved. Deletions cut 5 bases from V and 4 bases from J, with 6 bases between. Germline CDR1 DFQATT, CDR2 SNEGSKA (reference sequence). This CDR3 is 11 amino acids long. CDR3 DNA: TGCAGTGCTCTGGGTTACAATGAGCAGTTCTTC. Translation: CSALGYNEQFF.

This clone was counted a few times. The chain carries TRBV19 and TRBJ1-2; D perhaps matches TRBD1 (5 bases). Trimming stripped 5 bases from V and 5 bases from J, with 12 bases between. This CDR3 is 13 amino acids long. In germline, CDR1 is LNHDA, CDR2 SQIVND (reference sequence). DNA of the CDR3: TGTGCCAGTAGTCTGGGACCGGGTTATGGCTACACCTTC. Protein product: CASSLGPGYGYTF.

The rearrangement uses TRBV10-3 and TRBJ2-1; 13 bases agree with TRBD2. Trimming removed 2 bases from V and 0 bases from J; junction bases left unmatched: 10. The CDR3 length is 20 residues. The germline V gene has CDR1 ENHRY and CDR2 SYGVKD. The DNA of the CDR3 is TGTGCCATCAGTGAGGTGCGCGGACTAGCGGGAGAGCGCTCCTACAATGAGCAGTTCTTC. Amino acid sequence: CAISEVRGLAGERSYNEQFF.

The gene calls are TRBV5-4 and TRBJ2-7; D is possibly TRBD2 (5 bases). The V gene lost 1 base and the J gene lost 2 bases, with 13 bases spanning the gap. CDR1 SGHNT and CDR2 YYREEE come from the germline V gene (reference sequence). The CDR3 is made up of 15 amino acids. The CDR3: CASSLSSSPPYEQYF. As DNA, the CDR3 is TGTGCCAGCAGCTTGTCATCTAGCCCCCCCTACGAGCAGTACTTC.